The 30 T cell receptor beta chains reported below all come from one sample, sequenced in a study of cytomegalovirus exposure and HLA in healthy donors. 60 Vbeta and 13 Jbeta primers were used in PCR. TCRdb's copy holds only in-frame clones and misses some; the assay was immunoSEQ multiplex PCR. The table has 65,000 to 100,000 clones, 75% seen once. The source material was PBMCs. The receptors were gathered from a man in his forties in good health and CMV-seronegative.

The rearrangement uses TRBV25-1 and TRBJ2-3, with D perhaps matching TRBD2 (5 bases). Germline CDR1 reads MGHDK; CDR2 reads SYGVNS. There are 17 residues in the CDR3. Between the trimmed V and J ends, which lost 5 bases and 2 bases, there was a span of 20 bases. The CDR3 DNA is TGTGCCAGCAGTCCCCTCCCAGGACTTTCCCCCACAGATACGCAGTATTTT. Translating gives CASSPLPGLSPTDTQYF.

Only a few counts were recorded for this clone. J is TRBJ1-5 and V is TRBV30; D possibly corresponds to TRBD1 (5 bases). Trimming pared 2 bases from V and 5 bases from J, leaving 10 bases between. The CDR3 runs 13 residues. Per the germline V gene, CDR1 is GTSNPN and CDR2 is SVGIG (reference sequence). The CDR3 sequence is CAWSLEGDQPQHF. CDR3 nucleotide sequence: TGTGCCTGGAGTCTAGAAGGGGATCAGCCCCAGCATTTT.

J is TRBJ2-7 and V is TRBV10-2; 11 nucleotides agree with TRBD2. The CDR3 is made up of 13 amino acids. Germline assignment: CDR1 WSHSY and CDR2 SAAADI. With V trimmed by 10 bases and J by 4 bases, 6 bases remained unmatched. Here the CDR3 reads CATTLAGAYEQYF. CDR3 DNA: TGCGCCACCACACTAGCGGGGGCTTACGAGCAGTACTTC.

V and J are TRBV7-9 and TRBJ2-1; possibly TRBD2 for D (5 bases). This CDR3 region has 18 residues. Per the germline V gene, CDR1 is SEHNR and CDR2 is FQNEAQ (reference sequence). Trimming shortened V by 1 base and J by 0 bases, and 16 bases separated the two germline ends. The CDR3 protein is CASSLEWAGVSSYNEQFF. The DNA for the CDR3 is TGTGCCAGCAGCTTAGAGTGGGCCGGGGTGAGCTCCTACAATGAGCAGTTCTTC.

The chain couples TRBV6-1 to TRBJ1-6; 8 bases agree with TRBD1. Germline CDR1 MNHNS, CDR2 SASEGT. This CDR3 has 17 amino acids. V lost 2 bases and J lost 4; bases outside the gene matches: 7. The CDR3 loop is CASSEQGQVAYNSPLHF. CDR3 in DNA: TGTGCCAGCAGTGAACAGGGACAGGTCGCTTATAATTCACCCCTCCACTTT.

The DNA of the CDR3 is TGTGCCAGCAGCTTGGACTACACTGAAGCTTTCTTT. As protein: CASSLDYTEAFF. V is TRBV5-4 and J is TRBJ1-1; D not resolved. Germline-derived CDR1 and CDR2 are SGHNT and YYREEE (reference sequence). Trimming removed 0 bases at V and 3 bases at J, with 3 bases between. The CDR3 totals 12 residues.

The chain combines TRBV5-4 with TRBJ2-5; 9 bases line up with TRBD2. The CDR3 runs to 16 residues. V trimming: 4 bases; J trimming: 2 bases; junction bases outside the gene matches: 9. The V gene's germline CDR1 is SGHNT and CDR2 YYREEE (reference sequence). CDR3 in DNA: TGTGCCAGCAGCGGCCGGCCTAGCGGGGCTCAAGAGACCCAGTACTTC. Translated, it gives CASSGRPSGAQETQYF.

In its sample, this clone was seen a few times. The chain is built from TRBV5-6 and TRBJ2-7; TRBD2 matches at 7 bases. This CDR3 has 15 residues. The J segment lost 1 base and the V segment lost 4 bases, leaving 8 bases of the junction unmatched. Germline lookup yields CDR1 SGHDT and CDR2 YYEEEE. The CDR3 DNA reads TGTGCCAGCAGCCCGGGGGGTGGTCCTTCCTACGAGCAGTACTTC. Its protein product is CASSPGGGPSYEQYF.

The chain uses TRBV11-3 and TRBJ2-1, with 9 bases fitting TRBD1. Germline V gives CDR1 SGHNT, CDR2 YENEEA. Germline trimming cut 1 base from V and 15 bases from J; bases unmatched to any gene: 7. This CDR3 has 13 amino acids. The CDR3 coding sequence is TGTGCCAGCAGCTTAGGGTCGGGACAGGGTCTGTTCTTC. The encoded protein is CASSLGSGQGLFF.

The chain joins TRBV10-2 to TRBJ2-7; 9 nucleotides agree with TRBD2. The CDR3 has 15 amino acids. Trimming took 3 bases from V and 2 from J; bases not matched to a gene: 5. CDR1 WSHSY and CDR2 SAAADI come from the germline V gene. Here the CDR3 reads CASSDPGLATYEQYF. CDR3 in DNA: TGCGCCAGCAGTGACCCGGGACTAGCCACCTACGAGCAGTACTTC.

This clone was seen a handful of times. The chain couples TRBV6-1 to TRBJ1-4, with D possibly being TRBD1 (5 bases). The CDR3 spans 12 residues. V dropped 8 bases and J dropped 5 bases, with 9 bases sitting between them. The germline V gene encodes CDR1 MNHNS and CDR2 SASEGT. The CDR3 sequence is CASGAGNEKLFF. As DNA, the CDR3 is TGTGCCAGCGGAGCAGGGAATGAAAAACTGTTTTTT.

CDR3 residues: CASSPKGGHNYEQYF. CDR3 DNA: TGTGCCAGCTCACCCAAGGGGGGGCACAACTACGAGCAGTACTTC. The chain recombines TRBV18 with TRBJ2-7, with D possibly TRBD2 on 7 matching bases. Deletions cut 3 bases from V and 3 bases from J, with 15 bases between. The germline V gene encodes CDR1 KGHSH and CDR2 LQKENI. The CDR3 extends over 15 amino acids. The variable domain in full, with the rest retrieved from reference TRBV18 and TRBJ2-7, is NAGVMQNPRHLVRRRGQEARLRCSPMKGHSHVYWYRQLPEEGLKFMVYLQKENIIDESGMPKERFSAEFPKEGPSILRIQQVVRGDSAAYFCASSPKGGHNYEQYFGPGTRLTVT.

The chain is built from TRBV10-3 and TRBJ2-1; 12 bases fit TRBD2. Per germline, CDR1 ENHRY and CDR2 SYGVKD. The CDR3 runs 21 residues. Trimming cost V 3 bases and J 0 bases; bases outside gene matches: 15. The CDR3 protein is CAISDPSRTSGETRSYNEQFF. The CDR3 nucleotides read TGTGCCATCAGTGACCCGAGCCGGACTAGCGGGGAGACACGCTCCTACAATGAGCAGTTCTTC.

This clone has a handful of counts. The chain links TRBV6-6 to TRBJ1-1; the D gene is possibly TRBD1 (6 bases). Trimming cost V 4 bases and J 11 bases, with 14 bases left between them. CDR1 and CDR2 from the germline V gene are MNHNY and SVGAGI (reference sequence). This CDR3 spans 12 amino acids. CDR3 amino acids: CASSFEQGGAFF. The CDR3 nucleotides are TGTGCCAGCAGTTTCGAACAGGGAGGGGCTTTCTTT.

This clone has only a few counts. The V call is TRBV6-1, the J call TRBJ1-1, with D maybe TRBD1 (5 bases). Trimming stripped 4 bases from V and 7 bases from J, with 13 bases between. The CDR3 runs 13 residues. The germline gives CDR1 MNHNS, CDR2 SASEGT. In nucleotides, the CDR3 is TGTGCCAGCAGTGCAACCGAAGGGGATGAAGCTTTCTTT. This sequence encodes CASSATEGDEAFF.

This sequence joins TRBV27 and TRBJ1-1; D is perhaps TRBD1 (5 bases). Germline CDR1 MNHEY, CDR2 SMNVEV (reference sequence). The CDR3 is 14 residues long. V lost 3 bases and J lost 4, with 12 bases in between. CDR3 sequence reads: CASSFGGRSTEAFF. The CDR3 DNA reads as TGTGCCAGCAGTTTTGGGGGGAGGAGCACTGAAGCTTTCTTT.

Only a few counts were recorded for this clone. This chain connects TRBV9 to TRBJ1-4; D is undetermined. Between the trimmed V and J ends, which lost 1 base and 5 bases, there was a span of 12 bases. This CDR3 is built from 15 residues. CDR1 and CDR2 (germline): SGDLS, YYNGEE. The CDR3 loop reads CASSVSGKSNEKLFF. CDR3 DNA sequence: TGTGCCAGCAGCGTATCGGGTAAATCCAATGAAAAACTGTTTTTT. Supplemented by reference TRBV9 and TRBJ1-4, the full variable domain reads DSGVTQTPKHLITATGQRVTLRCSPRSGDLSVYWYQQSLDQGLQFLIQYYNGEERAKGNILERFSAQQFPDLHSELNLSSLELGDSALYFCASSVSGKSNEKLFFGSGTQLSVL.

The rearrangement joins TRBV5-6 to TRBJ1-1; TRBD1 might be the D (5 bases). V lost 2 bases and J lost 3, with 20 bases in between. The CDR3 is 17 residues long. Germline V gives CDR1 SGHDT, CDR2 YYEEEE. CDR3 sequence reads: CASSFVSRVLGDTEAFF. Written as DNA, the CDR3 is TGTGCCAGCAGCTTTGTCTCCCGGGTCCTAGGGGACACTGAAGCTTTCTTT.

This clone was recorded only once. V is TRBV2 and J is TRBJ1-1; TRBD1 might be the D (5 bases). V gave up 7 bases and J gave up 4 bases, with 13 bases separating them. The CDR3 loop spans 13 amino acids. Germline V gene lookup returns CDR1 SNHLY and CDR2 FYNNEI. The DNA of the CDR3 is TGTGCCAGCACTATGAGGGGAGGCACTGAAGCTTTCTTT. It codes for CASTMRGGTEAFF. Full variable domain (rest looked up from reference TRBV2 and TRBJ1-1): EPEVTQTPSHQVTQMGQEVILRCVPISNHLYFYWYRQILGQKVEFLVSFYNNEISEKSEIFDDQFSVERPDGSNFTLKIRSTKLEDSAMYFCASTMRGGTEAFFGQGTRLTVV.

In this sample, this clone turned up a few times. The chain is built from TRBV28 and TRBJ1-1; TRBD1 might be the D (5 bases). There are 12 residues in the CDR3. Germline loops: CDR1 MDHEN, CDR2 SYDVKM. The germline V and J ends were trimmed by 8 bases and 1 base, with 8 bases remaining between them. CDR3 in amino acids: CASRDRNTEAFF. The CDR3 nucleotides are TGTGCCAGCCGAGACAGGAACACTGAAGCTTTCTTT.

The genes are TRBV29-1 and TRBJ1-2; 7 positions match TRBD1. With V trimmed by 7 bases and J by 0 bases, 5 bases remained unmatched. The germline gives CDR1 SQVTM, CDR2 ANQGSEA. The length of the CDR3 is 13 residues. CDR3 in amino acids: CSAGTVANYGYTF. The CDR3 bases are TGCAGCGCGGGGACAGTTGCTAACTATGGCTACACCTTC.

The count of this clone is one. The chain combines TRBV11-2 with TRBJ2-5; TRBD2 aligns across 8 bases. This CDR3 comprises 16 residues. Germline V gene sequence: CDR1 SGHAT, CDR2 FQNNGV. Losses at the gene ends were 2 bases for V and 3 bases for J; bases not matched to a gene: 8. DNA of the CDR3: TGTGCCAGCAGCTTAATTCGGGGGGGTGCTAAAGAGACCCAGTACTTC. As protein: CASSLIRGGAKETQYF.

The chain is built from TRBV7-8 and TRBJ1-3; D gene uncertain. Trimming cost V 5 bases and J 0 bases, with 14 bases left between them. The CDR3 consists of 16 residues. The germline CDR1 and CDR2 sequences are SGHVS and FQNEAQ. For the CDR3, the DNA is TGTGCCAGCAGCGTCTTCTCCCTTTACTCTGGAAACACCATATATTTT. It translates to CASSVFSLYSGNTIYF.

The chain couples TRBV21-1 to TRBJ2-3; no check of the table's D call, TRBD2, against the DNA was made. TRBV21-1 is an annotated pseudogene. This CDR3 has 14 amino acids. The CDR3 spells CATRLAGYTDTQYF. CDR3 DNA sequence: TGTGCCACCAGACTAGCGGGATACACAGATACGCAGTATTTT.

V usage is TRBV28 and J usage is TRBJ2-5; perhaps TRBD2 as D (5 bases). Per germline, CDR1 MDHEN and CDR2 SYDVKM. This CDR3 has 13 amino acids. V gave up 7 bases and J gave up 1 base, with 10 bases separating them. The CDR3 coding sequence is TGTGCCAGCAAGGCGGGCCGCCAAGAGACCCAGTACTTC. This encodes CASKAGRQETQYF.

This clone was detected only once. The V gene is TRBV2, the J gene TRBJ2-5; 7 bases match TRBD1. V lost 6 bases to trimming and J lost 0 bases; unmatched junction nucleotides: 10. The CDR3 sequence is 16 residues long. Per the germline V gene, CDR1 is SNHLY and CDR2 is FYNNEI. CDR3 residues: CASSETGTPYQETQYF. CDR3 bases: TGTGCCAGCAGCGAGACAGGGACCCCGTACCAAGAGACCCAGTACTTC.

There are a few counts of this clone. The DNA for the CDR3 is TGTGCCAGCAGCAACCCACAGGGGCGGCACACCGGGGAGCTGTTTTTT. Protein sequence: CASSNPQGRHTGELFF. The gene calls are TRBV6-4 and TRBJ2-2; 7 bases are a match to TRBD1. The CDR3 is made up of 16 amino acids. Germline CDR1 reads MRHNA; CDR2 reads SNTAGT. The junction had 10 bases not matched to a gene; V was cut back by 6 bases and J by 3 bases.

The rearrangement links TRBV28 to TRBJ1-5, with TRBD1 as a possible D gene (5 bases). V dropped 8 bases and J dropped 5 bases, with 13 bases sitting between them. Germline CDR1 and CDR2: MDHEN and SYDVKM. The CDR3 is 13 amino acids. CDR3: CASEITGDQPQHF. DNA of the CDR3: TGTGCCAGCGAGATAACAGGTGATCAGCCCCAGCATTTT.

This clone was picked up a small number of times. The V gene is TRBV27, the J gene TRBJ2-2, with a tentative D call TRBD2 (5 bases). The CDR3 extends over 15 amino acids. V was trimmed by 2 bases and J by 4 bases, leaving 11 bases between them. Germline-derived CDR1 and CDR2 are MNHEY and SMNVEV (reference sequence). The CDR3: CASSLRLAATGELFF. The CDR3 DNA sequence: TGTGCCAGCAGTTTAAGGCTAGCCGCCACCGGGGAGCTGTTTTTT.

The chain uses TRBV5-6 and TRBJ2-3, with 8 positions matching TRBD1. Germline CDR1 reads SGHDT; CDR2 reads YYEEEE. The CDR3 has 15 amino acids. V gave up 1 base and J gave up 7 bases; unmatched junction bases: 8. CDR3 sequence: CASSLFGQGANTQYF. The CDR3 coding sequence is TGTGCCAGCAGCTTGTTTGGGCAGGGGGCGAATACGCAGTATTTT.